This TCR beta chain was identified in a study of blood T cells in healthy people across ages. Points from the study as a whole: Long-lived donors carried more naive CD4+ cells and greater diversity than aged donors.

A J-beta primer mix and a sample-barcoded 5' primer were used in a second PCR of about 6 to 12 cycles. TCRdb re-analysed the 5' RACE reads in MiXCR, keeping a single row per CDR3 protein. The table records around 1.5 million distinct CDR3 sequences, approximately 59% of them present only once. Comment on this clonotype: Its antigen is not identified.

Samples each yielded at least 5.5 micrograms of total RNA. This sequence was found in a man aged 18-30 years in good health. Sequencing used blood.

The CDR3 protein is CASSKDRGPYNEQFF. In nucleotides, the CDR3 is TGCGCCAGCAGCAAGGACAGGGGCCCCTACAATGAGCAGTTCTTC. J is TRBJ2-1 and V is TRBV4-1; 9 bases are a match to TRBD1. CDR3 size: 15 residues. Germline values: CDR1 MGHRA, CDR2 YSYEKL. The V and J ends lost 5 bases and 2 bases, in that order; junction bases with no gene match: 4.